The subject of this entry is one T cell receptor (beta chain). The data stem from a study of blood T cell repertoires in COVID-19. In the study overall: Acute and convalescent COVID-19 samples came from the United States, Italy and Spain. Sources were T cells, B-cell-depleted T cells, or PBMCs; the material itself was cDNA or gDNA.

Deletions cut 3 bases from V and 4 bases from J, with 6 bases between. The CDR3 has 12 amino acids. In the authors' workflow: It was from reference gene primer amplification that nucleated cell counts were estimated. Method: immunoSEQ multiplex PCR; TCRdb's copy keeps in-frame clones and lacks some. That table gives V, J and clone size, and the DNA gave D and trimming. The table records over 130,000 clones, 82% of them present only once. V is TRBV12-3 or TRBV12-4 and J is TRBJ1-1; D call uncertain. The material sequenced was peripheral blood. This receptor was obtained from a woman of 80 years or more with acute or convalescent COVID-19. CDR3: CASSFGSTEAFF. As DNA, the CDR3 is TGTGCCAGCAGTTTTGGGAGCACTGAAGCTTTCTTT.